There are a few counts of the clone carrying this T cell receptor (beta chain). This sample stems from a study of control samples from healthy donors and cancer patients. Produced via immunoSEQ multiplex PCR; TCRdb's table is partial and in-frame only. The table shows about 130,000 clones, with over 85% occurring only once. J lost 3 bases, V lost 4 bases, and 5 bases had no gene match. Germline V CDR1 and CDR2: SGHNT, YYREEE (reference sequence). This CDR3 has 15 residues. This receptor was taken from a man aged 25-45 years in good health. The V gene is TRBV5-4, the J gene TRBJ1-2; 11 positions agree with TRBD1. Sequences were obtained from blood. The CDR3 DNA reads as TGTGCCAGCAGCACGGGGACAGGGGGGGACTATGGCTACACCTTC. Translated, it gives CASSTGTGGDYGYTF.